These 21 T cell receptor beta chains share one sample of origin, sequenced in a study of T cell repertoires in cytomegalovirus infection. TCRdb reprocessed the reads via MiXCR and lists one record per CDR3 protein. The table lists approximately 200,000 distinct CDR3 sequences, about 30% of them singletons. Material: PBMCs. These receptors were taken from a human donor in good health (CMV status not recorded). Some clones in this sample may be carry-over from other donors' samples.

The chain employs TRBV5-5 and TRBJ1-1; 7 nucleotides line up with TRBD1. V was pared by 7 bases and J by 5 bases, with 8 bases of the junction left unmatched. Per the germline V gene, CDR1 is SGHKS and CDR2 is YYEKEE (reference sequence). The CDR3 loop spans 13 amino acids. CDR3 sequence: CASFSQGGTEAFF. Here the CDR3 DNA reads TGTGCCAGCTTTTCTCAGGGGGGAACTGAAGCTTTCTTT.

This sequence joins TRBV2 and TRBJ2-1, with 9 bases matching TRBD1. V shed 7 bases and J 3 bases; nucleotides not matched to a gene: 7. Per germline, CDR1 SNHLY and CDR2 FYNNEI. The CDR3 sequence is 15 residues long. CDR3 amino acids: CASTPWGQGYNEQFF. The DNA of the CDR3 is TGTGCCAGCACCCCGTGGGGACAGGGCTACAATGAGCAGTTCTTC. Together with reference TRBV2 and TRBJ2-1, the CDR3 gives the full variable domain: EPEVTQTPSHQVTQMGQEVILRCVPISNHLYFYWYRQILGQKVEFLVSFYNNEISEKSEIFDDQFSVERPDGSNFTLKIRSTKLEDSAMYFCASTPWGQGYNEQFFGPGTRLTVL.

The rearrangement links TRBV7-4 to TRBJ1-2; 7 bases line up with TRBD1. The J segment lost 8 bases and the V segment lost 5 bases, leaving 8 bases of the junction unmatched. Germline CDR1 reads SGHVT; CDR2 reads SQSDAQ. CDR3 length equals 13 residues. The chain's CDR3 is CASSRDQGDGYTF. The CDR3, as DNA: TGTGCCAGCAGCCGAGACCAGGGGGACGGCTACACCTTC.

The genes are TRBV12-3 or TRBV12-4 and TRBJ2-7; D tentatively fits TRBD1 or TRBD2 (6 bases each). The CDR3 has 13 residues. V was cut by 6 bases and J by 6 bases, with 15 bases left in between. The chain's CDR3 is CASSSLWGAEQYF. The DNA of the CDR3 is TGTGCCAGCAGCTCCCTGTGGGGGGCCGAGCAGTACTTC.

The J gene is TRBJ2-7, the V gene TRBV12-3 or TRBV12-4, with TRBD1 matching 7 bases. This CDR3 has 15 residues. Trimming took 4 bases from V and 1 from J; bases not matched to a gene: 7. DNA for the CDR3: TGTGCCAGCAGTTCTCATGACAGGGATTCCTACGAGCAGTACTTC. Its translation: CASSSHDRDSYEQYF.

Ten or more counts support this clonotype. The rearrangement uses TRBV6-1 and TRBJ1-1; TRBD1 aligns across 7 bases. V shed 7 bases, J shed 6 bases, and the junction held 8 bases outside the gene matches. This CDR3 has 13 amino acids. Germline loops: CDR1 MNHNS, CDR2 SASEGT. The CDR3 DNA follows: TGTGCCAGCATAGGGGGCTTCCCCCCTGAAGCTTTCTTT. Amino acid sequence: CASIGGFPPEAFF.

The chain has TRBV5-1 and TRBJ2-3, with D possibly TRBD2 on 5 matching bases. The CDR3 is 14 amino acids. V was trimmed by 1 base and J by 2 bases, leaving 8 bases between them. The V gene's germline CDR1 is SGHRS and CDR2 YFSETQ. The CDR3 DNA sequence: TGCGCCAGCAGCTTGAACGGGATCACAGATACGCAGTATTTT. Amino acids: CASSLNGITDTQYF. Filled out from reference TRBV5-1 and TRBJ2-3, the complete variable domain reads KAGVTQTPRYLIKTRGQQVTLSCSPISGHRSVSWYQQTPGQGLQFLFEYFSETQRNKGNFPGRFSGRQFSNSRSEMNVSTLELGDSALYLCASSLNGITDTQYFGPGTRLTVL.

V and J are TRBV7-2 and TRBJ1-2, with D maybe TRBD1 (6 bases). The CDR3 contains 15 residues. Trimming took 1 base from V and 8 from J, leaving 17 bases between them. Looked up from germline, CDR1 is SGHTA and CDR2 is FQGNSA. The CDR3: CASSLGGGGARGYTF. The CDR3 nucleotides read TGTGCCAGCAGCTTAGGGGGTGGGGGGGCTCGAGGCTACACCTTC.

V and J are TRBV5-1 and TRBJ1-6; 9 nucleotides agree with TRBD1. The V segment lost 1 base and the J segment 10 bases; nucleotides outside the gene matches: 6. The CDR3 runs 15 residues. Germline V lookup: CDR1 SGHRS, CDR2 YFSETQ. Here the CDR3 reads CASSLSQGAGSPLHF. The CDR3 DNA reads TGCGCCAGCAGCTTGTCACAGGGGGCTGGCTCACCCCTCCACTTT.

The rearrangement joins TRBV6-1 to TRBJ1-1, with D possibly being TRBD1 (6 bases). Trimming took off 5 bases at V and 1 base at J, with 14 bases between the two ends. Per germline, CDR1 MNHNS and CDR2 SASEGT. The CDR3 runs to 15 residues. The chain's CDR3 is CASSFRGLRNTEAFF. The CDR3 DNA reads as TGTGCCAGCAGTTTCAGGGGCTTGCGGAACACTGAAGCTTTCTTT.

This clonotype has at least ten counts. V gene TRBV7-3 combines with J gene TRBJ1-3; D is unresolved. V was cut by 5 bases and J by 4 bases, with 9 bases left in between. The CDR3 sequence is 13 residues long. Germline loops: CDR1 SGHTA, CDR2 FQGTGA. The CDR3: CASSRPRGNTIYF. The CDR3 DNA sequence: TGTGCCAGCAGCCGACCCAGGGGAAACACCATATATTTT. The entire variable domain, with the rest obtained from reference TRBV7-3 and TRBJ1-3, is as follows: GAGVSQTPSNKVTEKGKYVELRCDPISGHTALYWYRQSLGQGPEFLIYFQGTGAADDSGLPNDRFFAVRPEGSVSTLKIQRTERGDSAVYLCASSRPRGNTIYFGEGSWLTVV.

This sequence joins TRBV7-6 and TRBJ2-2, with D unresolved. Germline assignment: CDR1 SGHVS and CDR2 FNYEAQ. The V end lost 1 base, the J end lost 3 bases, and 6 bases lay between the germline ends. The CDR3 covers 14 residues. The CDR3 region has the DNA TGTGCCAGCAGCTTAGACGGATACACCGGGGAGCTGTTTTTT. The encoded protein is CASSLDGYTGELFF.

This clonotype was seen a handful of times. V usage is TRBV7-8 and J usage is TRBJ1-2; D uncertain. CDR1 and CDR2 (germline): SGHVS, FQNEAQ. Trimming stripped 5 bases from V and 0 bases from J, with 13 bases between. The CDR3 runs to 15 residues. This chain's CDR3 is CASSTDGNSNYGYTF. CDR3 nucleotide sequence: TGTGCCAGCAGCACGGACGGTAACTCTAACTATGGCTACACCTTC.

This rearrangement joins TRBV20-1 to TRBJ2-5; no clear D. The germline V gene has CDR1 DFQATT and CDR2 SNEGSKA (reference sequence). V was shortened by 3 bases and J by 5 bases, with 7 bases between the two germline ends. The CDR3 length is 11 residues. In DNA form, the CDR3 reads TGCAGTGCTAGTCCTGGGGAGACCCAGTACTTC. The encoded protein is CSASPGETQYF.

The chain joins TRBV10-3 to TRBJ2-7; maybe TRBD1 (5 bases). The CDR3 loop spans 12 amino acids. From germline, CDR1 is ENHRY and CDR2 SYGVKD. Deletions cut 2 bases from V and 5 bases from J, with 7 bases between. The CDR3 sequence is CAISERGNEQYF. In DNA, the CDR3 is TGTGCCATCAGTGAGAGGGGCAACGAGCAGTACTTC.

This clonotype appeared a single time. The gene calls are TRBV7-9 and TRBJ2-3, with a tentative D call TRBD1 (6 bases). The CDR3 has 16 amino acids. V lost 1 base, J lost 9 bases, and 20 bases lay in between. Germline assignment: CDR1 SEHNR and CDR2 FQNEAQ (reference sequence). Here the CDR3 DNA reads TGTGCCAGCAGCTTAGAGGCTAGTGGGGGCTCGGGCACGCAGTATTTT. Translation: CASSLEASGGSGTQYF. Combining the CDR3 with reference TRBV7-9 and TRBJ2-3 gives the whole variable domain DTGVSQNPRHKITKRGQNVTFRCDPISEHNRLYWYRQTLGQGPEFLTYFQNEAQLEKSRLLSDRFSAERPKGSFSTLEIQRTEQGDSAMYLCASSLEASGGSGTQYFGPGTRLTVL.

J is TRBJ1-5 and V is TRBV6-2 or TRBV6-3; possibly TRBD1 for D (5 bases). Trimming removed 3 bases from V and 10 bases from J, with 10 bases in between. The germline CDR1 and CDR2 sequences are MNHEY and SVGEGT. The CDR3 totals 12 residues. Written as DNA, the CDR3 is TGTGCCAGCAGTTATCGGGACGGTCCCCAGCATTTT. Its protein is CASSYRDGPQHF.

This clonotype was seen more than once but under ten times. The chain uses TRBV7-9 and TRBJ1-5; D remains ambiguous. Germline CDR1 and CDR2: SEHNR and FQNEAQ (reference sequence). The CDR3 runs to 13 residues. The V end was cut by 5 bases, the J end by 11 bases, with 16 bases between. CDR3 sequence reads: CASSPGMGMTQHF. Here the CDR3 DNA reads TGTGCCAGCAGCCCGGGGATGGGCATGACCCAGCATTTT. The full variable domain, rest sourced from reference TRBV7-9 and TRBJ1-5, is DTGVSQNPRHKITKRGQNVTFRCDPISEHNRLYWYRQTLGQGPEFLTYFQNEAQLEKSRLLSDRFSAERPKGSFSTLEIQRTEQGDSAMYLCASSPGMGMTQHFGDGTRLSIL.

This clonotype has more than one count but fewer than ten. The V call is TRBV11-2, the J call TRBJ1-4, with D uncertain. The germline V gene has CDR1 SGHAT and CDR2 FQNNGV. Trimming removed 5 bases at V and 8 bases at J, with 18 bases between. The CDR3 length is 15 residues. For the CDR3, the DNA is TGTGCCAGCAGCCAGATGTCGGGGATGGGCGAAAAACTGTTTTTT. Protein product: CASSQMSGMGEKLFF.

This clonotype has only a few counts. CDR3 protein: CASYLHGRHNEQFF. In DNA form, the CDR3 reads TGTGCCAGCTATTTGCATGGGAGACACAATGAGCAGTTCTTC. The chain recombines TRBV27 with TRBJ2-1, with D tentatively TRBD2 (5 bases). The V end lost 8 bases, the J end lost 5 bases, and 16 bases lay between the germline ends. In germline, CDR1 is MNHEY, CDR2 SMNVEV (reference sequence). The CDR3 contains 14 residues.

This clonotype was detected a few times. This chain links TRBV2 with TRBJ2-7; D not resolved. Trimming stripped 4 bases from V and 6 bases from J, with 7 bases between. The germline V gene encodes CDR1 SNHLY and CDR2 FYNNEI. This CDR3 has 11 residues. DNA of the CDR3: TGTGCCAGCAGTGTTGGAAGCGAGCAGTACTTC. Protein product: CASSVGSEQYF. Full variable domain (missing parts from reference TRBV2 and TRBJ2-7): EPEVTQTPSHQVTQMGQEVILRCVPISNHLYFYWYRQILGQKVEFLVSFYNNEISEKSEIFDDQFSVERPDGSNFTLKIRSTKLEDSAMYFCASSVGSEQYFGPGTRLTVT.